The T cell receptor beta chain described here comes from a study of T cell repertoires in cytomegalovirus infection. Across the whole study: Peptides in the study included HLA-C-restricted and HLA-B-restricted CMV epitopes. Public TCR beta signatures marked donors with CMV infection and the matching HLA. Study-level points and caveats: Identification of carriers of CMV plus the relevant HLA was achieved through cumulative public TCR beta family frequency. The response measured ex vivo was dominated by TCR beta clonotypes (HLA-C-restricted and CMV-specific).

Deletions cut 0 bases from V and 3 bases from J, with 6 bases between. Germline CDR1 reads SGHVS; CDR2 reads FNYEAQ. CDR3 length: 14 residues. TCRdb re-called the reads through MiXCR, storing one row per CDR3 protein. This table holds about 71,000 distinct CDR3 sequences, roughly 22% found once. Comment on this clonotype: Its antigen is unknown.

The rearrangement uses TRBV7-6 and TRBJ1-5, with D perhaps TRBD1 (5 bases). Sample: CD8+ T cells from cultured PBMCs, taken from culture after CMV antigen stimulation. The TCR sequence derives from a human donor in good health (CMV status not recorded). Some clones in this sample may be carry-over from other donors' samples. The DNA of the CDR3 is TGTGCCAGCAGCTTAGCAGGGGTCAATCAGCCCCAGCATTTT. It yields the protein CASSLAGVNQPQHF.